This T cell receptor (beta chain) was recovered during a study of CD8 T cells in Susac syndrome. RNA in amounts of about 0.45 to 1 ug was reverse transcribed with random hexamers. With immunoSEQ multiplex PCR, TCR beta CDR3 was amplified across 54 Vbeta and 13 Jbeta. MiXCR, applied by TCRdb to the immunoSEQ multiplex PCR reads, yields one record per CDR3 protein. The data show approximately 300,000 distinct CDR3 sequences, approximately 89% seen once. The CDR3 totals 16 residues. Germline values: CDR1 MGHRA, CDR2 YSYEKL. V gave up 0 bases and J gave up 2 bases, with 11 bases separating them. The TCR sequence derives from a human donor with multiple sclerosis. The chain joins TRBV4-1 to TRBJ1-5; D is possibly TRBD1 (6 bases). The sample taken for sequencing was CD8+ T cells from PBMCs. The CDR3 nucleotides read TGCGCCAGCAGCCAAGATGGAGGGGGTGGCAATCAGCCCCAGCATTTT. Its protein is CASSQDGGGGNQPQHF.